This TCR beta chain emerged from a study of blood T cell repertoires in COVID-19. Turning to the study itself: T cells, B-cell-depleted T cells, or PBMCs provided the cDNA or gDNA that served as material.

Trimming cost V 5 bases and J 2 bases; bases outside gene matches: 27. The CDR3 length is 23 residues. The authors' processing: Estimated nucleated cell counts came from reference gene primer amplification. Generated by immunoSEQ multiplex PCR, the TCRdb table keeps only in-frame clones and is missing some. V, J and clone size reflect that table, while D and trimming were determined from the DNA. The sample consists of 150,000 or so clones, about 84% of them appearing once. The cohort comprised adults aged roughly 18 to 95 years residing in about two dozen US areas. This sequence joins TRBV23-1 and TRBJ2-6; 7 bases are shared with TRBD2. TRBV23-1 counts as an open reading frame of uncertain function. This TCR was recovered from a man aged 50 to 59 who had recovered from COVID-19. Sequenced input: PBMCs or T cells enriched from blood (not recorded which). CDR3 sequence reads: CASSFLWGGTGQARSAGANVLTF. For the CDR3, the DNA is TGCGCCAGCAGTTTCCTTTGGGGAGGGACTGGGCAGGCCCGTTCAGCTGGGGCCAACGTCCTGACTTTC.